This T cell receptor beta chain was recovered during a study of shared clonotypes between healthy human individuals. Study results and limitations: With a handful of donors compared, about 5.2% of naive CD4 clonotypes were shared.

There were no recent acute infections or vaccinations among the donors, who were healthy HIV-negative adults. The count of this clone is one. Its target is unknown. Replicate PCRs run on sorted subsets employed approximately 0.2 ug DNA, approximately 30,000 T cell genomes. Assay used: immunoSEQ multiplex PCR; TCRdb lists only in-frame clones, some missing. The sample gives over 2 million clones, 85% to 95% of which show up once; 0.13% is in the top ten. Sequencing was performed on naive CD4+ T cells sorted from blood. Subset here: CD45RA+ positively selected. The receptor was isolated from a man aged 18 to 30 in good health.

The CDR3 sequence: CASSFSRETQYF. In DNA form, the CDR3 reads TGTGCCAGTAGCTTCTCGCGGGAGACCCAGTACTTC. This sequence joins TRBV19 and TRBJ2-5; D call uncertain. V gave up 6 bases and J gave up 5 bases, with 10 bases separating them. Germline V gives CDR1 LNHDA, CDR2 SQIVND (reference sequence). The CDR3 spans 12 residues. The full variable domain, completed using reference TRBV19 and TRBJ2-5, is DGGITQSPKYLFRKEGQNVTLSCEQNLNHDAMYWYRQDPGQGLRLIYYSQIVNDFQKGDIAEGYSVSREKKESFPLTVTSAQKNPTAFYLCASSFSRETQYFGPGTRLLVL.